This T cell receptor beta chain was recovered during a study of blood T cell repertoires in COVID-19. Study summary: The United States, Italy and Spain were the sources of the acute and convalescent COVID-19 samples. T cells, B-cell-depleted T cells, or PBMCs supplied cDNA or gDNA.

Germline V gene lookup returns CDR1 KGHSH and CDR2 LQKENI. The CDR3 is 17 residues long. V lost 1 base, J lost 5 bases, and 11 bases stayed unmatched. Assay: immunoSEQ multiplex PCR; the TCRdb copy retains only in-frame clones and omits some. This sample has about 160,000 clones, with roughly 88% found just once. The study recruited people aged about 18 to 95 years across roughly 23 US areas. The study counted Cohort 3 donors as recovered given two negative PCRs, clearance, or symptom resolution. The genes are TRBV18 and TRBJ2-3, with 8 bases identical to TRBD2. The clonotype comes from a woman in her fifties or sixties who had recovered from COVID-19. The sample comprised PBMCs or T cells enriched from blood (not recorded which). The CDR3 DNA is TGTGCCAGCTCACCACGTAGTAGCGGGGCCCCGGGAGATACGCAGTATTTT. This sequence encodes CASSPRSSGAPGDTQYF.